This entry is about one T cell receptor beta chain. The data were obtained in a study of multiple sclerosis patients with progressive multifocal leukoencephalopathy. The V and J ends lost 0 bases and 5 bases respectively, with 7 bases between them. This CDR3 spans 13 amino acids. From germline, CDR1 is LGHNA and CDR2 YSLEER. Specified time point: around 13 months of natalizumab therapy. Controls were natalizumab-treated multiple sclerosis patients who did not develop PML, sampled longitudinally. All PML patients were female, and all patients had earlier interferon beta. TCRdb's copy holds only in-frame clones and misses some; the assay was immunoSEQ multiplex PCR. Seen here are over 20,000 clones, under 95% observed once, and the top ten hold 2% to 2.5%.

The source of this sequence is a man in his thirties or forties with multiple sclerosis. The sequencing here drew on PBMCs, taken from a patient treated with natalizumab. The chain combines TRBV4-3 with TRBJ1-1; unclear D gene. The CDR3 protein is CASSQEPKTEAFF. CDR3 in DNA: TGCGCCAGCAGCCAAGAACCAAAAACTGAAGCTTTCTTT.